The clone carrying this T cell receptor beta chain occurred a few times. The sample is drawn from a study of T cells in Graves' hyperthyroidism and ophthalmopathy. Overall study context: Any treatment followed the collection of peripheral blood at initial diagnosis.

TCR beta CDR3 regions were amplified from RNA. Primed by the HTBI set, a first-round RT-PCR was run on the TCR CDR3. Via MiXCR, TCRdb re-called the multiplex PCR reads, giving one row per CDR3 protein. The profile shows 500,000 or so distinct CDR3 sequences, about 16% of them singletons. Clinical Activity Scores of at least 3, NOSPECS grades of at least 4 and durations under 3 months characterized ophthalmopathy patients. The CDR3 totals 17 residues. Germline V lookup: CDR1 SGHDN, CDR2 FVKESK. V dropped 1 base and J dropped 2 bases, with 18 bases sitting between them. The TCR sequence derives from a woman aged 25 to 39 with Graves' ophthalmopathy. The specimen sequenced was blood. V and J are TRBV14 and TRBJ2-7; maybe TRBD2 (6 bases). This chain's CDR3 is CASSQVPPGLPPYEQYF. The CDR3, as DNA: TGTGCCAGCAGCCAAGTACCCCCGGGACTCCCTCCCTACGAGCAGTACTTC.